The 11 T cell receptor beta chains given below trace back to one sample, sequenced in a study of OX40 agonist ivuxolimab in advanced cancers. Sequenced by immunoSEQ multiplex PCR; TCRdb stores in-frame clones only, minus some. The sample includes 12,000 or so clones, approximately 87% of them seen just once. Sequenced here: CD4+ or CD8+ T cells sorted from blood, sampled in a trial of the OX40 agonist ivuxolimab. The receptors were gathered from an adult with an advanced solid tumor such as melanoma, head and neck, liver or kidney cancer.

The V and J genes are TRBV4-3 and TRBJ2-1, with D unresolved. The germline V gene has CDR1 LGHNA and CDR2 YSLEER. This CDR3 is built from 18 residues. Between the trimmed V and J ends, which lost 0 bases and 4 bases, there was a span of 19 bases. The CDR3 DNA follows: TGCGCCAGCAGCCAAGATCCCTCAGCGTCCTACGTGTACAATGAGCAGTTCTTC. It codes for CASSQDPSASYVYNEQFF.

This clone was counted once. The chain uses TRBV9 and TRBJ1-3, with D possibly TRBD1 on 5 matching bases. The CDR3 covers 14 residues. V gave up 0 bases and J gave up 9 bases, with 13 bases separating them. Germline lookup yields CDR1 SGDLS and CDR2 YYNGEE. CDR3 sequence (DNA): TGTGCCAGCAGCGTAGGAACCGGGGGTAGCACCATATATTTT. This codes for CASSVGTGGSTIYF.

The chain joins TRBV11-2 to TRBJ2-3, with unresolved D. V shed 1 base and J shed 6 bases, with 5 bases lying between them. Germline V gene lookup returns CDR1 SGHAT and CDR2 FQNNGV. The CDR3 consists of 12 residues. The chain's CDR3 is CASSLVRDTQYF. CDR3 sequence (DNA): TGTGCCAGCAGCTTAGTGCGGGATACGCAGTATTTT.

The rearrangement joins TRBV6-5 to TRBJ1-5; D remains unclear. The CDR3 is 14 residues long. The germline V gene has CDR1 MNHEY and CDR2 SVGAGI. V lost 4 bases, J lost 0 bases, and 7 bases lay in between. The DNA for the CDR3 is TGTGCCAGCAGTTCCCAGGATAGCAATCAGCCCCAGCATTTT. Its translation: CASSSQDSNQPQHF.

The chain combines TRBV5-4 with TRBJ2-2; no firm D call. Deletions cut 3 bases from V and 7 bases from J, with 7 bases between. From germline, CDR1 is SGHNT and CDR2 YYREEE (reference sequence). This CDR3 contains 12 residues. The CDR3 DNA follows: TGTGCCAGCAGCTCGACGGGCGGGGAGCTGTTTTTT. Amino acids: CASSSTGGELFF.

The rearrangement uses TRBV11-3 and TRBJ2-7; D perhaps matches TRBD1 (6 bases). CDR1 SGHNT and CDR2 YENEEA come from the germline V gene. This CDR3 contains 14 residues. The V end was cut by 2 bases, the J end by 4 bases, with 12 bases between. CDR3 in amino acids: CASSLRDIYYEQYF. As DNA, the CDR3 is TGTGCCAGCAGCTTACGGGACATATATTACGAGCAGTACTTC.

The chain has TRBV6-6 and TRBJ2-7; 12 bases are shared with TRBD2. The trim removed 5 bases at V and 0 bases at J, leaving 2 bases unmatched. The CDR3 covers 15 residues. Germline values: CDR1 MNHNY, CDR2 SVGAGI (reference sequence). CDR3 nucleotides: TGTGCCAGCAGTGGACTAGCGGGGAGCTCCTACGAGCAGTACTTC. Translation: CASSGLAGSSYEQYF.

V is TRBV9 and J is TRBJ2-3, with a tentative D call TRBD2 (7 bases). Trimming shortened V by 3 bases and J by 2 bases, and 19 bases separated the two germline ends. CDR1 and CDR2 from the germline V gene are SGDLS and YYNGEE. The CDR3 length is 17 residues. The CDR3, as DNA: TGTGCCAGCAGCGGTAGTGGGGAGGGACACCACACAGATACGCAGTATTTT. Its protein product is CASSGSGEGHHTDTQYF.

V is TRBV6-5 and J is TRBJ2-7; D is uncertain. Per the germline V gene, CDR1 is MNHEY and CDR2 is SVGAGI. The V end lost 0 bases, the J end lost 2 bases, and 8 bases lay between the germline ends. CDR3 length: 14 amino acids. This chain's CDR3 is CASSYSSGTYEQYF. The DNA for the CDR3 is TGTGCCAGCAGTTACTCGTCTGGTACCTACGAGCAGTACTTC.

The rearrangement joins TRBV6-4 to TRBJ2-5; 7 nucleotides agree with TRBD2. Germline CDR1 and CDR2: MRHNA and SNTAGT. The CDR3 extends over 15 amino acids. The junction had 12 bases not matched to a gene; V was cut back by 11 bases and J by 0 bases. The CDR3 is CARLGAGRYQETQYF. CDR3 DNA sequence: TGTGCCCGCCTGGGAGCGGGACGGTACCAAGAGACCCAGTACTTC.

The J gene is TRBJ2-7, the V gene TRBV4-3, with no clear D. CDR1 LGHNA and CDR2 YSLEER come from the germline V gene. Trimming shortened V by 1 base and J by 5 bases, and 12 bases separated the two germline ends. CDR3 length equals 14 residues. The CDR3 DNA is TGCGCCAGCAGCCAAGGGCCCGCGGCAGACGAGCAGTACTTC. This encodes CASSQGPAADEQYF.